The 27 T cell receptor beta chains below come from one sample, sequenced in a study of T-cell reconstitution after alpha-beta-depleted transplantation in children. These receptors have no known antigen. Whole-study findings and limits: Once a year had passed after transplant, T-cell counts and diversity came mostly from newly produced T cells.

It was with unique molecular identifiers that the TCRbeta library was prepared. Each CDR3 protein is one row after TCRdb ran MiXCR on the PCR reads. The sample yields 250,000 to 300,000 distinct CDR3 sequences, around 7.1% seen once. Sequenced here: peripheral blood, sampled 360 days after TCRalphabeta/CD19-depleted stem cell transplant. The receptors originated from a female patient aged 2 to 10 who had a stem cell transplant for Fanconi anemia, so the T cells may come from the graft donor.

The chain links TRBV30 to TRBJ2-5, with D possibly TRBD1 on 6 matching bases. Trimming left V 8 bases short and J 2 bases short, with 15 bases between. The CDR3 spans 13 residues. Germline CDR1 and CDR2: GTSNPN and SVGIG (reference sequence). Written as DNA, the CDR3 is TGTGCCGGTAACAGGGCCCGGCAAGAGACCCAGTACTTC. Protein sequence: CAGNRARQETQYF. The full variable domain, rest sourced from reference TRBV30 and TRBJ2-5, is SQTIHQWPATLVQPVGSPLSLECTVEGTSNPNLYWYRQAAGRGLQLLFYSVGIGQISSEVPQNLSASRPQDRQFILSSKKLLLSDSGFYLCAGNRARQETQYFGPGTRLLVL.

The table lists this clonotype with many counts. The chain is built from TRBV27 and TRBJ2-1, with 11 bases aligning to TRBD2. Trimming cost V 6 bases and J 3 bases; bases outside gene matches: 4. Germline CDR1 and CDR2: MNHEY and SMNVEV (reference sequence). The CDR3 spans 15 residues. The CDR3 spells CASSALAGVYNEQFF. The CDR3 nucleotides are TGTGCCAGCAGCGCACTAGCGGGGGTCTACAATGAGCAGTTCTTC.

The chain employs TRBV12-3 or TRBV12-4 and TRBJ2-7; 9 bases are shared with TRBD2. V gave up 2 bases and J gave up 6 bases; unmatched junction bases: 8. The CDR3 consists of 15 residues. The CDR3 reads CASSLMGGGASEQYF. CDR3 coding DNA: TGTGCCAGCAGTTTAATGGGCGGGGGGGCCTCCGAGCAGTACTTC.

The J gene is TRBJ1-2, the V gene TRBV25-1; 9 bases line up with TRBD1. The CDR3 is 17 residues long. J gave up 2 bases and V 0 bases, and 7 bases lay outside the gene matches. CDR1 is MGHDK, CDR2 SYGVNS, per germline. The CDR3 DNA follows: TGTGCCAGCAGTGAATATCCCCCGGGACAGGGCAACTATGGCTACACCTTC. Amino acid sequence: CASSEYPPGQGNYGYTF.

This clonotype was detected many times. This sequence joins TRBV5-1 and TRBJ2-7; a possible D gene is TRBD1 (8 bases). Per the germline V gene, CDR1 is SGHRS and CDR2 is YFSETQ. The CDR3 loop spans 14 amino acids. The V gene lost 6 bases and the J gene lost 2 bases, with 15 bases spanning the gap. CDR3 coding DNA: TGCGCCAGCAACAGGGGGGGCGAAACCTACGAGCAGTACTTC. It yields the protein CASNRGGETYEQYF. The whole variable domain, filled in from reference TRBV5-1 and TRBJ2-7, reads KAGVTQTPRYLIKTRGQQVTLSCSPISGHRSVSWYQQTPGQGLQFLFEYFSETQRNKGNFPGRFSGRQFSNSRSEMNVSTLELGDSALYLCASNRGGETYEQYFGPGTRLTVT.

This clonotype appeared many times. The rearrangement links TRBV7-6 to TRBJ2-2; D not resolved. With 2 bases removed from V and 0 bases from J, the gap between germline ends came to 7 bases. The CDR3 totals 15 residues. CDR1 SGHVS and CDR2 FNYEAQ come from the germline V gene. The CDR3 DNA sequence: TGTGCCAGCAGCTTAAGTTCGTCGAACACCGGGGAGCTGTTTTTT. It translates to CASSLSSSNTGELFF.

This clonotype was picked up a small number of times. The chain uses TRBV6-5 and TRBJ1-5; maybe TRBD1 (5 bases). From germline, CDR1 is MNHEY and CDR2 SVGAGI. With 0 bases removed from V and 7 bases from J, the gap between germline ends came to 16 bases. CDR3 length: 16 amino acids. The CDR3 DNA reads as TGTGCCAGCAGTTACTCGATCGTCCAGGGTGGCCAGCCCCAGCATTTT. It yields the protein CASSYSIVQGGQPQHF.

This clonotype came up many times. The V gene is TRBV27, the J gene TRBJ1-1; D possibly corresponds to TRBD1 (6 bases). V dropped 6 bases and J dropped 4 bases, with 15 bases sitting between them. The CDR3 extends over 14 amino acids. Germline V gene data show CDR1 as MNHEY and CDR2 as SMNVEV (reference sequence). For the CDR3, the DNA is TGTGCCAGCAGGGAGGGGGGTATCGTCACTGAAGCTTTCTTT. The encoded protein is CASREGGIVTEAFF.

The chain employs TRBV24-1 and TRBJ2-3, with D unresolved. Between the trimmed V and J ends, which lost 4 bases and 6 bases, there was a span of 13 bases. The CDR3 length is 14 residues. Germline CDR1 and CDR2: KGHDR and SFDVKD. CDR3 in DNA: TGTGCCACCAGTGACCCCGGGCTCCATGATACGCAGTATTTT. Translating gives CATSDPGLHDTQYF.

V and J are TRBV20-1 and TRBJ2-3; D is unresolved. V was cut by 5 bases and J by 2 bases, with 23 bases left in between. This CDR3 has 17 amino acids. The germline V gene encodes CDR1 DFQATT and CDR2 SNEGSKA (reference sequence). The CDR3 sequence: CSAPRTWTRGITDTQYF. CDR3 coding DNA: TGCAGTGCTCCACGCACCTGGACGCGAGGAATCACAGATACGCAGTATTTT.

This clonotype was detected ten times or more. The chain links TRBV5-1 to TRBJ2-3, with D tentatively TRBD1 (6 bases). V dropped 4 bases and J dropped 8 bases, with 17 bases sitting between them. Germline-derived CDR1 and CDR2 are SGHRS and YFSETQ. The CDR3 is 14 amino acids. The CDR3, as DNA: TGCGCCAGCAGCCCTGGACAGCTCGAGGGTACGCAGTATTTT. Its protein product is CASSPGQLEGTQYF.

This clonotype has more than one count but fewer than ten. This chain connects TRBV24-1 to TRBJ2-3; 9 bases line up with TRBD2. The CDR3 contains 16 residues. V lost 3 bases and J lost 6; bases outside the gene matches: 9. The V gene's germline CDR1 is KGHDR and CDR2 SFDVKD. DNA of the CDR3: TGTGCCACCAGTGATCCCAGCGGGGGGATTTGGGATACGCAGTATTTT. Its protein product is CATSDPSGGIWDTQYF.

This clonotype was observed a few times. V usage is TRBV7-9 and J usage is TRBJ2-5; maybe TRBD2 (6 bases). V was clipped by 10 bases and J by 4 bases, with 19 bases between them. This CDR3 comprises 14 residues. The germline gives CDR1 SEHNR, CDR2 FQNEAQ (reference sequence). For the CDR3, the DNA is TGTGCCACCCGCCCGGGGGTTATTCGAGAGACCCAGTACTTC. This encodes CATRPGVIRETQYF.

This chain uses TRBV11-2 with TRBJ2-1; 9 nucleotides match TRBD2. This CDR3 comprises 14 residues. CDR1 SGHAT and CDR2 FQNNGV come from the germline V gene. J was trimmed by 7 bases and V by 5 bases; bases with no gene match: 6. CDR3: CASSRGGAGNEQFF. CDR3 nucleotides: TGTGCCAGCAGCCGCGGGGGGGCCGGGAATGAGCAGTTCTTC. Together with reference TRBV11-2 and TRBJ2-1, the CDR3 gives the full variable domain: EAGVAQSPRYKIIEKRQSVAFWCNPISGHATLYWYQQILGQGPKLLIQFQNNGVVDDSQLPKDRFSAERLKGVDSTLKIQPAKLEDSAVYLCASSRGGAGNEQFFGPGTRLTVL.

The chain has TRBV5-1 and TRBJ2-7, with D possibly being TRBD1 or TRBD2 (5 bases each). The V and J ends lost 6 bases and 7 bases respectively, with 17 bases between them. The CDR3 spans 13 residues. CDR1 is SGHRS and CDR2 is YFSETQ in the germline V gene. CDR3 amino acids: CASMGKGRGEQYF. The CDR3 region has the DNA TGCGCCAGCATGGGGAAGGGACGTGGGGAGCAGTACTTC.

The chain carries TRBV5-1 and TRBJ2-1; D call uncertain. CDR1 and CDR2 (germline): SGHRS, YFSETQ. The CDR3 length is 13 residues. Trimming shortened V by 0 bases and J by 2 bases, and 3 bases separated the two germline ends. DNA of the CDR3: TGCGCCAGCAGCTTGGAGGCCTACAATGAGCAGTTCTTC. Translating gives CASSLEAYNEQFF.

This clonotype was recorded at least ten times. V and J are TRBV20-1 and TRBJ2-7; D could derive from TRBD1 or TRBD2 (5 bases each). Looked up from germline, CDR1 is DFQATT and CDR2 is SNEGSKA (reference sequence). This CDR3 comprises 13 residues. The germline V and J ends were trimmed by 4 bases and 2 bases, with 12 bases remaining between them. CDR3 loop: CSAMTGRTYEQYF. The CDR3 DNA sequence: TGCAGTGCTATGACGGGGCGGACCTACGAGCAGTACTTC.

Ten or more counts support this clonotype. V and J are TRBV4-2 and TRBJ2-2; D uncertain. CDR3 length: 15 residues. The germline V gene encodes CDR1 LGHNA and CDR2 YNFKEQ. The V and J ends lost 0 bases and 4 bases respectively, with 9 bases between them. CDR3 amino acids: CASSQDSAITGELFF. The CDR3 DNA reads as TGTGCCAGCAGCCAAGATTCGGCGATCACCGGGGAGCTGTTTTTT.

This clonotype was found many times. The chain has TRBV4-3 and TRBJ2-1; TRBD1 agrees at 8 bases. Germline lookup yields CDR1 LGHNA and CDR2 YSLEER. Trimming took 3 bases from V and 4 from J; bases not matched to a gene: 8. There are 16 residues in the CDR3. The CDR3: CASSQTGTGTYNEQFF. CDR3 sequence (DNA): TGCGCCAGCAGCCAGACCGGGACAGGTACATACAATGAGCAGTTCTTC.

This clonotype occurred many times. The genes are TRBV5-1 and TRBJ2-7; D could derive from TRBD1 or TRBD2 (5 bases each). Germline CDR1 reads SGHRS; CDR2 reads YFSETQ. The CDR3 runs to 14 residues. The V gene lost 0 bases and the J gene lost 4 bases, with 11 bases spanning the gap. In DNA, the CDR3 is TGCGCCAGCAGCTTGGCCGGGACGGAATACGAGCAGTACTTC. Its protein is CASSLAGTEYEQYF.

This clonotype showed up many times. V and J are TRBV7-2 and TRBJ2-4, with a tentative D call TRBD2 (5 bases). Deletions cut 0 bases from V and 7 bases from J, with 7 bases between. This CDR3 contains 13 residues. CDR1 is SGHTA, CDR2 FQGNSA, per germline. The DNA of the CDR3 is TGTGCCAGCAGCTTAGCGGGAGTTAACATTCAGTACTTC. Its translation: CASSLAGVNIQYF.

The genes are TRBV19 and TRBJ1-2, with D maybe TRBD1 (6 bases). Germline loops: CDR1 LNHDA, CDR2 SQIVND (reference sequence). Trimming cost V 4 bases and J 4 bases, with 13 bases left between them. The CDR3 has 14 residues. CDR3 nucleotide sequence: TGTGCCAGTAGTACGCCAGGGGACTTCTATGGCTACACCTTC. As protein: CASSTPGDFYGYTF.

The CDR3, as DNA: TGTGCCAGCAGCTATGTACTGATTGTCTATGGCTACACCTTC. Its protein product is CASSYVLIVYGYTF. This chain connects TRBV7-3 to TRBJ1-2, with D hard to call. The CDR3 length is 14 residues. The ends were cut back, 4 bases at V and 4 bases at J, with 13 bases in the middle. Germline V gene sequence: CDR1 SGHTA, CDR2 FQGTGA.

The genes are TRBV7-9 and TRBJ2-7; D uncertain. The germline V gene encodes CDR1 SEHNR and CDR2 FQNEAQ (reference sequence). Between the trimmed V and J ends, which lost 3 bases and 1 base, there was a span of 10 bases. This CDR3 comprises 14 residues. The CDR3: CASSFSAGSYEQYF. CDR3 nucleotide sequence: TGTGCCAGCAGCTTTTCCGCCGGGTCCTACGAGCAGTACTTC.

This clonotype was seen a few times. CDR3 amino acids: CASQGGRAGYTF. The DNA for the CDR3 is TGTGCCAGCCAAGGAGGCAGGGCTGGCTACACCTTC. The chain recombines TRBV28 with TRBJ1-2; D possibly corresponds to TRBD1 (5 bases). CDR3 length equals 12 residues. V dropped 8 bases and J dropped 7 bases, with 14 bases sitting between them. CDR1 is MDHEN, CDR2 SYDVKM, per germline.

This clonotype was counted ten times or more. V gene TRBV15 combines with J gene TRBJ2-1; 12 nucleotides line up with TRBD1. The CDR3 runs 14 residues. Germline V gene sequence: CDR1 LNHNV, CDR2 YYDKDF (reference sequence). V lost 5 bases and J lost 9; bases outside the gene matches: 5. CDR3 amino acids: CATSYRDRGREQFF. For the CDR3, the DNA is TGTGCCACCAGCTATCGGGACAGGGGGCGTGAGCAGTTCTTC.

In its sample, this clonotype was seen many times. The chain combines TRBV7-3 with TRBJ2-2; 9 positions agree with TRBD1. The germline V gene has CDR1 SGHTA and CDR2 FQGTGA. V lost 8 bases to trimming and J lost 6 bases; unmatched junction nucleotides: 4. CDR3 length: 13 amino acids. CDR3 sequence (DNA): TGTGCCAGCGGGACAGGGTTGGCCGGGGAGCTGTTTTTT. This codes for CASGTGLAGELFF.